These T cell receptor beta chains were read from a single sample in a study of technical replicates of blood from a handful of donors. Some clones are missing from TCRdb's copy, which holds only in-frame ones; the method was immunoSEQ multiplex PCR. The table includes about 97,000 clones, less than 95% detected once. Sequenced sample: T cells isolated from PBMCs. These receptor sequences come from a human donor in good health. The CDR3 runs from the conserved cysteine through the conserved F or W. D genes are given only for firm matches. Clone sizes are given selectively: once, few, many, or a class where the clone is expanded.

>.|TRBV15|TRBD2|TRBJ2-1
CATSRVGVGGSEQFF
TGTGCCACCAGCAGAGTGGGGGTGGGAGGGAGTGAGCAGTTCTTC
>.|TRBV19|TRBD1|TRBJ2-2
CASSIDTGAGELFF
TGTGCCAGTAGTATAGATACAGGGGCCGGGGAGCTGTTTTTT
>.|TRBV5-1|TRBD1|TRBJ2-1
CASSLNRGNEQFF
TGCGCCAGCAGCTTGAACAGGGGAAATGAGCAGTTCTTC
>.|TRBV13|.|TRBJ1-1
CASSLDTGGNTEAFF
TGTGCCAGCAGCTTAGACACGGGAGGGAACACTGAAGCTTTCTTT
>once|TRBV29-1|.|TRBJ2-3
CSVEALRREGTDTQYF
TGCAGCGTTGAGGCGCTTCGTCGGGAAGGCACAGATACGCAGTATTTT
>.|TRBV21-1|.|TRBJ2-1
CASSKGARYGQFF
TGTGCCAGCAGCAAGGGGGCCAGATACGGGCAGTTCTTC
>.|TRBV30|.|TRBJ1-5
CAWSGQVNQPQHF
TGTGCCTGGAGTGGTCAGGTCAATCAGCCCCAGCATTTT
>.|TRBV19|TRBD2|TRBJ2-7
CASSLSSGSYEQYF
TGTGCCAGTAGTTTGTCTAGCGGGAGCTACGAGCAGTACTTC
>.|TRBV6-5|TRBD1|TRBJ2-3
CASSPTGARTDTQYF
TGTGCCAGCAGTCCGACAGGGGCCCGCACAGATACGCAGTATTTT
>.|TRBV2|TRBD1|TRBJ2-2
CASRQGASNTGELFF
TGTGCCAGCCGACAGGGCGCCTCGAACACCGGGGAGCTGTTTTTT
>.|TRBV30|.|TRBJ2-2
CALPWTATGELFF
TGTGCCCTCCCGTGGACAGCCACCGGGGAGCTGTTTTTT
>.|TRBV7-7|.|TRBJ2-2
CASSLAYGELFF
TGTGCCAGCAGCTTAGCGTACGGGGAGCTGTTTTTT
>.|TRBV19|.|TRBJ2-1
CASSIRAAKGFEQFF
TGTGCCAGTAGTATCAGGGCCGCTAAAGGGTTTGAGCAGTTCTTC
>.|TRBV7-3|.|TRBJ1-1
CASSPDGAVNTEAFF
TGTGCCAGCAGCCCCGATGGAGCAGTGAACACTGAAGCTTTCTTT
>.|TRBV19|.|TRBJ2-3
CASSIWGDTQYF
TGTGCCAGTAGTATCTGGGGCGATACGCAGTATTTT
>.|TRBV11-3|.|TRBJ1-1
CASSLGTLGPEAFF
TGTGCCAGCAGCTTAGGAACATTGGGGCCTGAAGCTTTCTTT
>.|TRBV5-4|TRBD1|TRBJ1-3
CASSRDSGNTIYF
TGTGCCAGCAGCCGGGACAGCGGAAACACCATATATTTT
>.|TRBV4-1|.|TRBJ1-5
CASSQDRNQPQHF
TGCGCCAGCAGCCAAGATCGGAATCAGCCCCAGCATTTT
>.|TRBV9|.|TRBJ1-2
CASSSRTDNYGYTF
TGTGCCAGCAGCTCTCGGACAGATAACTATGGCTACACCTTC
>.|TRBV5-1|TRBD2|TRBJ2-1
CASSELANNEQFF
TGCGCCAGCAGCGAACTAGCGAACAATGAGCAGTTCTTC
>.|TRBV15|.|TRBJ2-7
CATSSLLTYEQYF
TGTGCCACCAGCAGCCTCCTAACCTACGAGCAGTACTTC
>.|TRBV30|TRBD1|TRBJ1-3
CAWSGLDRGFGNTIYF
TGTGCCTGGAGTGGACTCGACAGGGGTTTCGGAAACACCATATATTTT
>.|TRBV7-2|TRBD1|TRBJ2-1
CASSLQGVPGNEQFF
TGTGCCAGCAGCTTACAGGGGGTCCCCGGTAATGAGCAGTTCTTC